The source of this T cell receptor (beta chain) is a study of blood T cell repertoires in COVID-19. Overall study: Acute-phase and convalescent COVID-19 samples originated in the United States, Italy and Spain. PBMCs, B-cell-depleted T cells, or T cells were the source of the cDNA or gDNA that made up the material.

The V gene's germline CDR1 is MNHEY and CDR2 SVGEGT. This CDR3 region has 12 residues. V was trimmed by 5 bases and J by 9 bases, leaving 11 bases between them. Sequencing used immunoSEQ multiplex PCR; TCRdb keeps in-frame clones, though not all of them. The sample carries roughly 140,000 clones, around 84% recorded once. The receptor was derived from a man between 60 and 75 years old with active or convalescent COVID-19. The chain links TRBV6-2 or TRBV6-3 to TRBJ2-1; TRBD2 is a possible D gene (5 bases). The sample taken for sequencing was peripheral blood. CDR3 sequence (DNA): TGTGCCAGCAGTCTAGCTTTGGGTGAGCAGTTCTTC. Protein sequence: CASSLALGEQFF.